Below are 18 T cell receptor beta chains sequenced from a single sample in a study of blood T cell repertoires in COVID-19. Assay used: immunoSEQ multiplex PCR; TCRdb lists only in-frame clones, some missing. The sample has about 250,000 clones; around 89% are singletons. Sequencing used PBMCs or T cells enriched from blood (not recorded which). These receptors were taken from a man aged 40-49 years who had recovered from COVID-19.

The chain combines TRBV25-1 with TRBJ2-6; 9 bases line up with TRBD1. The V and J ends lost 1 base and 1 base, in that order; junction bases with no gene match: 5. Germline values: CDR1 MGHDK, CDR2 SYGVNS. The CDR3 contains 18 residues. CDR3 in DNA: TGTGCCAGCAGTGAATTCTACGGGACAGGGTCTGGGGCCAACGTCCTGACTTTC. Translating it yields CASSEFYGTGSGANVLTF.

J is TRBJ1-1 and V is TRBV5-1; D gene unclear. The V end was cut by 4 bases, the J end by 1 base, with 14 bases between. CDR3 length equals 15 residues. In germline, CDR1 is SGHRS, CDR2 YFSETQ. The CDR3 here is CASSPYSRTNTEAFF. CDR3 nucleotides: TGCGCCAGCAGCCCATACAGCCGAACGAACACTGAAGCTTTCTTT. The whole variable domain, remainder taken from reference TRBV5-1 and TRBJ1-1, is KAGVTQTPRYLIKTRGQQVTLSCSPISGHRSVSWYQQTPGQGLQFLFEYFSETQRNKGNFPGRFSGRQFSNSRSEMNVSTLELGDSALYLCASSPYSRTNTEAFFGQGTRLTVV.

This clone has more than one count but fewer than ten. V usage is TRBV28 and J usage is TRBJ1-2; 8 bases align to TRBD1. The V gene's germline CDR1 is MDHEN and CDR2 SYDVKM. CDR3 length: 16 residues. The trim removed 0 bases at V and 0 bases at J, leaving 3 bases unmatched. CDR3 in amino acids: CASSLWRTGTNYGYTF. The CDR3 DNA reads TGTGCCAGCAGTTTATGGAGGACAGGGACTAACTATGGCTACACCTTC.

CDR3 region: CASSFEAGRLGQPQHF. CDR3 nucleotide sequence: TGTGCCAGCAGCTTCGAGGCAGGGAGGTTAGGTCAGCCCCAGCATTTT. The rearrangement uses TRBV7-2 and TRBJ1-5; D might be TRBD1 (5 bases). V shed 3 bases and J shed 6 bases, with 18 bases lying between them. The CDR3 contains 16 residues. CDR1 SGHTA and CDR2 FQGNSA come from the germline V gene.

This rearrangement joins TRBV7-2 to TRBJ2-5, with TRBD1 matching 8 bases. Germline V gene lookup returns CDR1 SGHTA and CDR2 FQGNSA. CDR3 length equals 15 residues. With V trimmed by 3 bases and J by 1 base, 4 bases remained unmatched. DNA of the CDR3: TGTGCCAGCAGCTTGGCAGGACAGGGCCAAGAGACCCAGTACTTC. It is translated as CASSLAGQGQETQYF.

This clone was detected once. The J gene is TRBJ2-2, the V gene TRBV7-2; 11 nucleotides match TRBD2. The CDR3 runs 17 residues. Germline CDR1 reads SGHTA; CDR2 reads FQGNSA. V dropped 1 base and J dropped 4; count of bases not matched to a gene: 5. CDR3 protein: CASSLGAGLAGTGELFF. In DNA, the CDR3 is TGTGCCAGCAGCTTAGGGGCCGGACTAGCGGGCACCGGGGAGCTGTTTTTT. Filled out from reference TRBV7-2 and TRBJ2-2, the complete variable domain reads GAGVSQSPSNKVTEKGKDVELRCDPISGHTALYWYRQSLGQGLEFLIYFQGNSAPDKSGLPSDRFSAERTGGSVSTLTIQRTQQEDSAVYLCASSLGAGLAGTGELFFGEGSRLTVL.

The chain recombines TRBV2 with TRBJ2-7, with D possibly matching TRBD1 (6 bases). Germline assignment: CDR1 SNHLY and CDR2 FYNNEI. The CDR3 contains 13 residues. V lost 7 bases to trimming and J lost 4 bases, with 14 bases between them. This CDR3 is CASTRDTLYEQYF. The CDR3 nucleotides read TGTGCCAGCACTCGGGACACATTATACGAGCAGTACTTC.

The V call is TRBV4-3, the J call TRBJ2-1, with D unclear. The V and J ends lost 0 bases and 6 bases respectively, with 15 bases between them. The CDR3 runs 16 residues. CDR1 is LGHNA and CDR2 is YSLEER in the germline V gene. CDR3 residues: CASSQDPSSLSNEQFF. The CDR3 DNA reads TGCGCCAGCAGCCAAGATCCAAGTAGTTTATCCAATGAGCAGTTCTTC.

The rearrangement links TRBV18 to TRBJ1-1, with a tentative D call TRBD1 (5 bases). Trimming cost V 1 base and J 6 bases, with 12 bases left between them. Germline V gene data show CDR1 as KGHSH and CDR2 as LQKENI. The CDR3 is 14 amino acids. CDR3 in DNA: TGTGCCAGCTCACCACGGGGGGTGTTGCCTGAAGCTTTCTTT. The encoded protein is CASSPRGVLPEAFF. Filled out from reference TRBV18 and TRBJ1-1, the complete variable domain reads NAGVMQNPRHLVRRRGQEARLRCSPMKGHSHVYWYRQLPEEGLKFMVYLQKENIIDESGMPKERFSAEFPKEGPSILRIQQVVRGDSAAYFCASSPRGVLPEAFFGQGTRLTVV.

This clone was counted at least ten times. The rearrangement links TRBV24-1 to TRBJ2-2; D might be TRBD1 (7 bases). The CDR3 covers 18 residues. V lost 4 bases, J lost 5 bases, and 22 bases lay in between. Germline CDR1 and CDR2: KGHDR and SFDVKD. The CDR3 reads CATSDPLYPGGRTGELFF. DNA for the CDR3: TGTGCCACCAGTGACCCCCTCTACCCAGGGGGGAGGACCGGGGAGCTGTTTTTT.

The CDR3: CASSFLLAGGELFF. CDR3 DNA sequence: TGTGCCAGCAGTTTCCTCCTAGCCGGCGGGGAGCTGTTTTTT. The chain uses TRBV2 and TRBJ2-2, with D possibly being TRBD2 (5 bases). CDR3 length: 14 amino acids. V gave up 5 bases and J gave up 7 bases, with 14 bases separating them. In germline, CDR1 is SNHLY, CDR2 FYNNEI.

The chain has TRBV29-1 and TRBJ1-1; no clear D gene. The CDR3 has 12 residues. Germline assignment: CDR1 SQVTM and CDR2 ANQGSEA. Between the trimmed V and J ends, which lost 4 bases and 7 bases, there was a span of 13 bases. The CDR3 DNA reads TGCAGCGTTGTTGAGCCTCCCAATGAAGCTTTCTTT. Translating it yields CSVVEPPNEAFF.

The chain combines TRBV10-3 with TRBJ1-3; 10 nucleotides align to TRBD1. The CDR3 has 16 residues. From germline, CDR1 is ENHRY and CDR2 SYGVKD. Trimming cost V 6 bases and J 0 bases; bases outside gene matches: 5. CDR3 protein: CAISRTGGDSGNTIYF. In DNA, the CDR3 is TGTGCCATCAGCCGGACAGGGGGTGACTCTGGAAACACCATATATTTT.

The chain has TRBV12-3 or TRBV12-4 and TRBJ1-6; D unclear. Trimming pared 6 bases from V and 6 bases from J, leaving 9 bases between. The CDR3 spans 13 residues. This chain's CDR3 is CASSIYVNSPLHF. The CDR3 bases are TGTGCCAGCAGCATCTACGTTAATTCACCCCTCCACTTT.

The chain carries TRBV5-1 and TRBJ2-2, with D tentatively TRBD1 (5 bases). Germline V gene data show CDR1 as SGHRS and CDR2 as YFSETQ. The length of the CDR3 is 15 residues. Trimming left V 4 bases short and J 0 bases short, with 10 bases between. The CDR3 is CASSEDTSNTGELFF. As DNA, the CDR3 is TGCGCCAGCAGCGAGGACACTTCGAACACCGGGGAGCTGTTTTTT.

V usage is TRBV7-8 and J usage is TRBJ2-7; 12 bases fit TRBD2. CDR1 and CDR2 from the germline V gene are SGHVS and FQNEAQ. V shed 5 bases, J shed 2 bases, and the junction held 7 bases outside the gene matches. This CDR3 contains 16 residues. The CDR3 region is CASSPYLAGGPYEQYF. CDR3 bases: TGTGCCAGCAGCCCATATCTAGCGGGAGGGCCCTACGAGCAGTACTTC.

CDR3 sequence: CASRRDREGGYTF. For the CDR3, the DNA is TGTGCCAGCAGACGAGACAGGGAAGGTGGCTACACCTTC. V usage is TRBV6-5 and J usage is TRBJ1-2; TRBD1 matches at 7 bases. The CDR3 loop spans 13 amino acids. Germline V gene data show CDR1 as MNHEY and CDR2 as SVGAGI. J was trimmed by 7 bases and V by 6 bases; bases with no gene match: 8.

This clone has just a few counts. The chain has TRBV7-9 and TRBJ2-2; 9 nucleotides match TRBD2. The CDR3 loop spans 14 amino acids. CDR1 and CDR2 (germline): SEHNR, FQNEAQ (reference sequence). Losses at the gene ends were 10 bases for V and 4 bases for J; bases not matched to a gene: 7. CDR3 sequence: CATRREGRTGELFF. DNA for the CDR3: TGTGCCACCAGGCGGGAGGGCCGCACCGGGGAGCTGTTTTTT.